The clone carrying this TCR beta chain was picked up one time. These data belong to a study of T-cell memory formation after mild COVID-19. Each CDR3 protein is one row after TCRdb ran MiXCR on the 5' RACE reads. Counted here are about 410,000 distinct CDR3 sequences, less than 25% occurring once; the ten biggest clones make up around 14%. The TCR comes from an adult woman who had mild COVID-19 (a few samples of this study predate the infection). Cell type and time point are not known. The source material was PBMCs or a T cell subset sorted from them (not recorded which).

CDR3 residues: CATSDSRQGAHNEQFF. CDR3 nucleotide sequence: TGTGCCACCAGTGATTCGAGACAGGGGGCCCACAATGAGCAGTTCTTC. The chain uses TRBV24-1 and TRBJ2-1; 10 bases map to TRBD1. Trimming at V came to 2 bases and at J to 5 bases, leaving 5 bases not matched to a gene. The CDR3 has 16 residues. Germline-derived CDR1 and CDR2 are KGHDR and SFDVKD.